The 10 T cell receptor beta chains below all came from one sample that was sequenced in a study of neurological immune-mediated disorders. TCRdb reprocessed the 5' RACE reads via MiXCR and lists one record per CDR3 protein. This sample has tens of thousands of distinct CDR3 sequences; less than 15% occur once, and the top ten carry 10% to 15%. Sequencing input: PBMCs. The receptors stem from an older woman with HTLV-1-associated myelopathy (HAM/TSP).

The gene calls are TRBV20-1 and TRBJ2-1; tentative D call: TRBD2 (6 bases). The CDR3 has 13 residues. Germline loops: CDR1 DFQATT, CDR2 SNEGSKA (reference sequence). Trimming stripped 1 base from V and 7 bases from J, with 11 bases between. The CDR3 DNA is TGCAGTGCTAGAGGCGGGGTTTGGAATGAGCAGTTCTTC. The encoded protein is CSARGGVWNEQFF.

This clonotype was detected only a few times. This chain connects TRBV5-1 to TRBJ2-7, with 8 bases fitting TRBD2. CDR3 length: 16 residues. Trimming at V came to 4 bases and at J to 2 bases, leaving 11 bases not matched to a gene. The germline V gene encodes CDR1 SGHRS and CDR2 YFSETQ. CDR3 amino acids: CASSMSGVAGTYEQYF. The DNA for the CDR3 is TGCGCCAGCAGCATGTCCGGGGTAGCGGGAACCTACGAGCAGTACTTC.

V usage is TRBV2 and J usage is TRBJ2-2; TRBD1 matches 9 bases. Germline trimming cut 5 bases from V and 3 bases from J; bases unmatched to any gene: 4. This CDR3 is built from 15 residues. Germline V gene sequence: CDR1 SNHLY, CDR2 FYNNEI. CDR3: CASSLTGGYTGELFF. In DNA form, the CDR3 reads TGTGCCAGCAGTCTGACAGGGGGATACACCGGGGAGCTGTTTTTT.

Remarks on this clonotype: Because the CDR3's place on the DNA is in doubt, the DNA is left out and the CDR3 is given as listed by TCRdb. The V and J genes are TRBV5-1 and TRBJ2-7; whether TRBD2, the table's D call, matches the DNA was not checked. Germline V CDR1 and CDR2: SGHRS, YFSETQ. The CDR3 length is 19 residues, termini included. The CDR3 spells CASSFYICSARGLSYEQYF.

This chain uses TRBV29-1 with TRBJ1-4, with D possibly being TRBD1 (5 bases). The V gene lost 6 bases and the J gene lost 5 bases, with 16 bases spanning the gap. CDR1 is SQVTM, CDR2 ANQGSEA, per germline. This CDR3 is built from 14 residues. This CDR3 reads CSVLLWDGNEKLFF. Here the CDR3 DNA reads TGCAGCGTCCTGCTCTGGGACGGCAATGAAAAACTGTTTTTT.

This clonotype was picked up many times. V is TRBV7-2 and J is TRBJ2-7; 8 positions agree with TRBD1. The CDR3 length is 17 residues. Germline V gene sequence: CDR1 SGHTA, CDR2 FQGNSA. After removal of 5 bases from V and 3 bases from J, the junction contained 15 bases not matched to a gene. The CDR3 DNA follows: TGTGCCAGCAGCCCTCGGCCCGGACAGGGAGCGAACTACGAGCAGTACTTC. Translation: CASSPRPGQGANYEQYF.

This clonotype has ten or more counts. The chain recombines TRBV27 with TRBJ1-6, with a weak D call TRBD1 (6 bases). The germline V and J ends were trimmed by 3 bases and 7 bases, with 10 bases remaining between them. There are 14 residues in the CDR3. Germline V lookup: CDR1 MNHEY, CDR2 SMNVEV (reference sequence). The CDR3 bases are TGTGCCAGCAGTTTCAGGGGTTTGAATTCACCCCTCCACTTT. It is translated as CASSFRGLNSPLHF.

This clonotype has ten or more counts. V and J are TRBV11-3 and TRBJ2-7; D is ambiguous. CDR1 and CDR2 (germline): SGHNT, YENEEA. The V end lost 6 bases, the J end lost 5 bases, and 8 bases lay between the germline ends. There are 11 residues in the CDR3. CDR3 DNA: TGTGCCAGCAGTTTCTTGGACGAGCAGTACTTC. Its translation: CASSFLDEQYF.

This clonotype appeared many times. The chain combines TRBV20-1 with TRBJ1-5, with 8 bases lining up with TRBD1. The CDR3 has 13 residues. Losses at the gene ends were 5 bases for V and 11 bases for J; bases not matched to a gene: 11. Germline values: CDR1 DFQATT, CDR2 SNEGSKA (reference sequence). CDR3 protein: CSAVGQAGGTQHF. The CDR3 nucleotides read TGCAGTGCTGTGGGACAGGCGGGGGGGACCCAGCATTTT.

Ten or more counts support this clonotype. This rearrangement joins TRBV6-5 to TRBJ2-7, with D hard to call. Germline values: CDR1 MNHEY, CDR2 SVGAGI. The CDR3 is made up of 11 amino acids. V dropped 2 bases and J dropped 6 bases, with 5 bases sitting between them. The CDR3 DNA reads as TGTGCCAGCAGTTACATGGGCGAGCAGTACTTC. The encoded protein is CASSYMGEQYF.